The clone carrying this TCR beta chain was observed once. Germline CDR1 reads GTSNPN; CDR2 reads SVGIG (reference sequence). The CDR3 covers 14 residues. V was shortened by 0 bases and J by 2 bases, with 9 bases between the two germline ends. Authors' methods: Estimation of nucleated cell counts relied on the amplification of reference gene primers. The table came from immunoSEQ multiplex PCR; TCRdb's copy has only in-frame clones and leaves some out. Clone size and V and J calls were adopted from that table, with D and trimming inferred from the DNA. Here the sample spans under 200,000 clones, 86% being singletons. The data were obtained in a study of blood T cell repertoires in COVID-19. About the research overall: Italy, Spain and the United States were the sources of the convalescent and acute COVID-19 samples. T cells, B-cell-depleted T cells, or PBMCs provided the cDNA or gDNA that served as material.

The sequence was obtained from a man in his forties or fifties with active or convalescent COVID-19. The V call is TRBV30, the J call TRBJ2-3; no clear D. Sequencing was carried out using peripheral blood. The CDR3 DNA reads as TGTGCCTGGAGTGTAGAGAGTTTCACAGATACGCAGTATTTT. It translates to CAWSVESFTDTQYF. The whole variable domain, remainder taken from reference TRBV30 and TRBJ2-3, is SQTIHQWPATLVQPVGSPLSLECTVEGTSNPNLYWYRQAAGRGLQLLFYSVGIGQISSEVPQNLSASRPQDRQFILSSKKLLLSDSGFYLCAWSVESFTDTQYFGPGTRLTVL.